This TCR beta chain was retrieved from a study of blood T cell repertoires in COVID-19. The CDR3 spans 12 residues. Trimming removed 0 bases at V and 7 bases at J, with 5 bases between. Germline lookup yields CDR1 SGHRS and CDR2 YFSETQ. Symptom resolution, clearance, or two negative PCRs marked the recovered donors of Cohort 3. Per the original data handling: Amplified reference gene primers provided the basis for estimating nucleated cell counts. TCRdb's copy holds only in-frame clones and misses some; the assay was immunoSEQ multiplex PCR. V, J and clone size derive from that table, while D and trimming were established from the DNA sequence. The table records about 270,000 clones, approximately 89% of them present only once.

This TCR came from a woman aged 60-70 years who had recovered from COVID-19. This rearrangement joins TRBV5-1 to TRBJ2-1; D gene unclear. Sequencing input: PBMCs or T cells enriched from blood (not recorded which). The CDR3 protein is CASSLGLNEQFF. The CDR3, as DNA: TGCGCCAGCAGCTTGGGTCTAAATGAGCAGTTCTTC.